A selection of T cell receptor beta chains follows, all from one sample in a study of control samples from healthy donors and cancer patients. Repertoires were generated with immunoSEQ multiplex PCR, while TCRdb's copy carries only in-frame clones and drops some. This table has tens of thousands of clones, more than 70% appearing once. The specimen sequenced was PBMCs. The receptors stem from a woman aged 60-75 years with lung cancer. Both conserved end residues are part of each CDR3. A D gene is named only where the DNA matches it firmly. Only some rows state a clone size, as once, few, many or a class for expanded clones.

>.|TRBV25-1|TRBJ2-1|.
CASSDNRGNEQFF
TGTGCCAGCAGTGACAACAGAGGGAATGAGCAGTTCTTC
>.|TRBV7-3|TRBJ2-3|.
CASSPASTDTQYF
TGTGCCAGCAGCCCAGCCAGCACAGATACGCAGTATTTT
>TRBD1|TRBV27|TRBJ1-1|.
CASKGQRWTEAFF
TGTGCCAGCAAGGGACAGCGATGGACTGAAGCTTTCTTT
>.|TRBV18|TRBJ2-6|once
CASSPGSIGANVLTF
TGTGCCAGCTCCCCTGGAAGTATAGGGGCCAACGTCCTGACTTTC
>.|TRBV27|TRBJ2-1|.
CASMGPSEEQFF
TGTGCCAGCATGGGTCCGTCGGAAGAGCAGTTCTTC
>.|TRBV6-5|TRBJ1-1|once
CASSTRVNTEAFF
TGTGCCAGCAGTACCAGGGTTAACACTGAAGCTTTCTTT
>TRBD1|TRBV10-3|TRBJ1-5|.
CAISESNTGGGQPQHF
TGTGCCATCAGTGAGTCGAACACAGGGGGCGGCCAGCCCCAGCATTTT
>TRBD2|TRBV9|TRBJ2-7|.
CASSVGLAGSPSYEQYF
TGTGCCAGCAGCGTGGGTCTAGCGGGATCACCTTCCTACGAGCAGTACTTC
>.|TRBV7-2|TRBJ2-7|.
CASSTPAPYEQYF
TGTGCCAGCAGCACCCCGGCCCCCTACGAGCAGTACTTC
>.|TRBV13|TRBJ1-1|.
CASSLKGEDTEAFF
TGTGCCAGCAGCTTAAAGGGAGAGGACACTGAAGCTTTCTTT
>TRBD1|TRBV2|TRBJ1-5|.
CASRHRGEPQHF
TGTGCCAGCAGGCACAGGGGTGAGCCCCAGCATTTT
>.|TRBV15|TRBJ1-5|.
CATSRDRGINQPQHF
TGTGCCACCAGCAGAGATAGGGGGATCAATCAGCCCCAGCATTTT
>.|TRBV7-9|TRBJ1-6|.
CASSSRDAEARNSPLHF
TGTGCCAGCAGCTCTCGGGACGCGGAGGCCCGTAATTCACCCCTCCACTTT
>.|TRBV24-1|TRBJ1-1|.
CATSDRWGTEAFF
TGTGCCACCAGTGACAGGTGGGGCACTGAAGCTTTCTTT
>TRBD1|TRBV4-2|TRBJ2-5|.
CASSQVRTGVLETQYF
TGTGCCAGCAGCCAAGTGCGGACAGGGGTATTGGAGACCCAGTACTTC
>.|TRBV19|TRBJ2-7|few
CASSMLPGGEQYF
TGTGCCAGTAGTATGCTCCCAGGAGGCGAGCAGTACTTC
>.|TRBV3-1/TRBV3-2|TRBJ1-1|.
CASSQVGPEAFF
TGTGCCAGCAGCCAAGTCGGACCCGAAGCTTTCTTT
>TRBD1|TRBV7-6|TRBJ2-6|few
CASSFRQGAGGANVLTF
TGTGCCAGCAGCTTTCGACAGGGGGCGGGTGGGGCCAACGTCCTGACTTTC
>TRBD1|TRBV7-2|TRBJ2-5|few
CASSRKDREETQYF
TGTGCCAGCAGCCGGAAGGACAGGGAAGAGACCCAGTACTTC
>TRBD1|TRBV6-5|TRBJ2-7|.
CASSRDRAYEQYF
TGTGCCAGCAGTCGTGACAGGGCCTACGAGCAGTACTTC